A single sample gave rise to the 4 T cell receptor beta chains below, sequenced in a study of cytomegalovirus exposure and HLA in healthy donors (TCRdb year 2017). Library creation used the immunoSEQ multiplex PCR assay. For the multiplex PCR, a mixture combining 60 forward primers for TCR Vbeta segments and 13 reverse primers for TCR Jbeta segments was used. Drawn from immuneACCESS, this table holds only the in-frame rearrangements with V and J called that TCRdb kept. Clones are partly lost; checked studies trace under half to an unresolved V gene and leave the rest unexplained. This sample's table contains 100,000 or so clones. 3% to 4% of the sample lies in the top ten. The specimen sequenced was PBMCs. These receptors were collected from a woman aged 30 to 39 in good health and CMV-seronegative.

V gene TRBV25-1 combines with J gene TRBJ2-1; 7 nucleotides line up with TRBD2. Germline lookup yields CDR1 MGHDK and CDR2 SYGVNS. The CDR3 covers 15 residues. J was trimmed by 6 bases and V by 1 base; bases with no gene match: 6. The CDR3 coding sequence is TGTGCCAGCAGTGAATTCGGGACTACGGGCAATGAGCAGTTCTTC. Its protein product is CASSEFGTTGNEQFF.

In DNA form, the CDR3 reads TGCGCCAGCACTTGGCAGAGCGAAGAGACCCAGTACTTC. Amino acids: CASTWQSEETQYF. V is TRBV5-1 and J is TRBJ2-5; the D is unclear. The germline CDR1 and CDR2 sequences are SGHRS and YFSETQ. The CDR3 is made up of 13 amino acids. V was pared by 6 bases and J by 3 bases, with 12 bases between.

V and J are TRBV5-1 and TRBJ1-1; D might be TRBD1 (6 bases). Trimming took 4 bases from V and 7 from J, leaving 14 bases between them. Germline CDR1 reads SGHRS; CDR2 reads YFSETQ. The CDR3 spans 13 residues. The CDR3: CASSPGDRYEAFF. CDR3 DNA sequence: TGCGCCAGCAGCCCAGGAGACAGGTATGAAGCTTTCTTT.

This chain connects TRBV28 to TRBJ2-5, with TRBD1 as a possible D gene (6 bases). CDR3 length equals 15 residues. Germline V gives CDR1 MDHEN, CDR2 SYDVKM. The germline V and J ends were trimmed by 4 bases and 0 bases, with 12 bases remaining between them. The CDR3 sequence: CASSSGTSYQETQYF. In DNA, the CDR3 is TGTGCCAGCAGTTCCGGGACATCGTACCAAGAGACCCAGTACTTC.